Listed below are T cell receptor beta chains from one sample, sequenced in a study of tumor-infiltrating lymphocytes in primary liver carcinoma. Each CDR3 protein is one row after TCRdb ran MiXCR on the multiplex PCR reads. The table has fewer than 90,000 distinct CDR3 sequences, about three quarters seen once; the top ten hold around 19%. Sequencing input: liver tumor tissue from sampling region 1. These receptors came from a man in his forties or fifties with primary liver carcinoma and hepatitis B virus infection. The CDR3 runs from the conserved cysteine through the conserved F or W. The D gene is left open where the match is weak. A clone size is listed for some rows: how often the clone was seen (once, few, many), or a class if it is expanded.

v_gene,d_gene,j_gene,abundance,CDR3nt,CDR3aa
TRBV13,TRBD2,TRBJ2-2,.,TGTCCCAGCAGCTTACTGCAGCTAGCGGGAGGGTCTAACGGGGAGCTGTTTTTT,CPSSLLQLAGGSNGELFF
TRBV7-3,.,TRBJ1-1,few,TGTGCCAGCAGCCCGCAGGGGCGGAACACTGAAGCTTTCTTT,CASSPQGRNTEAFF
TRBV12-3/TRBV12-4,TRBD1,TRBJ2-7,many,TGTGCCAGCAGTTGGACAGGGGGGGACGAGCAGTACTTC,CASSWTGGDEQYF
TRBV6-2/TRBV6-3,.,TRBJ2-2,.,TGTGCCAACAGCCTAAGTGGGAGTCGAGTCGGGGAGCTGTTTTTT,CANSLSGSRVGELFF
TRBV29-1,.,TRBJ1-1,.,TGCAGCATTGCAAGACAGGAGACTGAAGCTTTCTTT,CSIARQETEAFF
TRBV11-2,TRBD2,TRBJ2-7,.,TGTGCCAGCAGCTTAATTACTAGCGGGAGGGCTGACACTCCCTACGAGCAGTGCTTC,CASSLITSGRADTPYEQCF
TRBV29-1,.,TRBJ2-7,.,TGCAGCGTTTTCGTACAGGCTGCCTACGAGCAGTACTTC,CSVFVQAAYEQYF
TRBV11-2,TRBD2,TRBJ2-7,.,TGTGCCAGCAGCCAGGGACTAGCGGGTTCCCCTTTCCCAGAGCAGTACTTC,CASSQGLAGSPFPEQYF
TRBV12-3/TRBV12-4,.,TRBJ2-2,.,TGTGCCAGCAGTTTGCATGTGAGGCGAAAGGGGGCCGGGGAGCTGTTTTTT,CASSLHVRRKGAGELFF
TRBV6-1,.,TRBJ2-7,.,TGTGCCAGCGGTGAATGGGTGCTCTACGAGCAGTACTTC,CASGEWVLYEQYF